This T cell receptor beta chain is from a study of blood T cell repertoires in COVID-19. Study information: The samples span acute and convalescent COVID-19 from the United States, Italy and Spain. From T cells, B-cell-depleted T cells, or PBMCs came the material, which was cDNA or gDNA.

Assay used: immunoSEQ multiplex PCR; TCRdb lists only in-frame clones, some missing. The data show 250,000 to 300,000 clones, approximately 82% seen once. CDR1 and CDR2 from the germline V gene are LNHDA and SQIVND (reference sequence). CDR3 length: 13 amino acids. V lost 9 bases to trimming and J lost 0 bases, with 11 bases between them. The rearrangement joins TRBV19 to TRBJ1-2; perhaps TRBD1 as D (5 bases). Sequenced material: peripheral blood. The sequence was obtained from a man aged 55 to 69 who had recovered from COVID-19. The CDR3 bases are TGTGCCAGCGGGGGGACCCCTAACTATGGCTACACCTTC. Its protein is CASGGTPNYGYTF.